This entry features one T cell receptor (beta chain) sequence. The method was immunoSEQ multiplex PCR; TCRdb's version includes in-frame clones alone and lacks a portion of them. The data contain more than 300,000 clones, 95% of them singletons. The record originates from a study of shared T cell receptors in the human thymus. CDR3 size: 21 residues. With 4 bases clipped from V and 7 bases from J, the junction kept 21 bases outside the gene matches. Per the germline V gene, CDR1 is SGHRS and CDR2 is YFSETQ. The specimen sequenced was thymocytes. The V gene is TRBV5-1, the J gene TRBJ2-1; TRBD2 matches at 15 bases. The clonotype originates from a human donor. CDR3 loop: CASSPKVGSLGLAGGYNEQFF. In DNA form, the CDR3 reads TGCGCCAGCAGCCCGAAAGTTGGGTCCTTGGGACTAGCGGGAGGATATAATGAGCAGTTCTTC.